This T cell receptor beta chain was recovered during a study of CD8+CD57+ T cells in acquired aplastic anemia. About the research overall: Sorted CD4+ and CD8+ cells yielded DNA averaging about 3.1 ug. Reads per healthy sample averaged about 10 million (CD4+) and 11.0 million (CD8+).

With 5 bases removed from V and 11 bases from J, the gap between germline ends came to 21 bases. CDR1 and CDR2 (germline): MRHNA, SNTAGT. This CDR3 is built from 14 residues. Genomic DNA constituted the template upon which TCR beta VDJ and CDR3 profiling was performed. Via MiXCR, TCRdb re-called the reads, giving one row per CDR3 protein. The sample has about 210,000 distinct CDR3 sequences; around 60% are singletons. Concerning this clonotype itself: The antigen is not known.

General observations from the study: Common to patients and controls were approximately 30 CD8+ CDR3 sequences.

The specimen was sorted CD4+, CD8+, or CD8+CD57+ T cells (not recorded which) from PBMCs. This chain links TRBV6-4 with TRBJ1-1; tentatively, D is TRBD1 (6 bases). The receptor's source is a human donor in good health. The CDR3 loop reads CASSPGQTNTVAFF. The CDR3 coding sequence is TGTGCCAGCAGTCCCGGACAGACGAACACTGTCGCTTTCTTT.